Presented here are 27 T cell receptor beta chains from one specimen sequenced in a study of blood T cell repertoires in COVID-19. Data came from immunoSEQ multiplex PCR; TCRdb stores just in-frame clones and leaves some out. The table includes tens of thousands of clones, 75% to 90% detected once. The source material was peripheral blood. All receptors derive from an elderly man with acute or convalescent COVID-19.

This chain links TRBV9 with TRBJ2-3; D may be TRBD2 (5 bases). The V gene's germline CDR1 is SGDLS and CDR2 YYNGEE. The CDR3 sequence is 17 residues long. Trimming stripped 0 bases from V and 1 base from J, with 15 bases between. The CDR3 region has the DNA TGTGCCAGCAGCGTAGCTAAAGCGGACGTGCGCACAGATACGCAGTATTTT. Translated: CASSVAKADVRTDTQYF.

The chain carries TRBV27 and TRBJ1-4; 7 positions match TRBD1. This CDR3 is 17 amino acids long. Trimming cost V 4 bases and J 0 bases; bases outside gene matches: 8. Germline CDR1 and CDR2: MNHEY and SMNVEV (reference sequence). CDR3 sequence (DNA): TGTGCCAGCAGTTCCCTCCGGCAGGGGGCAACTAATGAAAAACTGTTTTTT. Protein: CASSSLRQGATNEKLFF.

J is TRBJ2-1 and V is TRBV19, with D unclear. V lost 5 bases and J lost 1, with 12 bases in between. The CDR3 sequence is 15 residues long. Germline V gives CDR1 LNHDA, CDR2 SQIVND (reference sequence). This CDR3 reads CASSSISQSYNEQFF. In nucleotides, the CDR3 is TGTGCCAGTAGTTCGATATCACAGTCCTACAATGAGCAGTTCTTC.

This chain connects TRBV29-1 to TRBJ2-5; the match to TRBD2 covers 7 bases. This CDR3 has 12 amino acids. Germline lookup yields CDR1 SQVTM and CDR2 ANQGSEA. CDR3 residues: CGAGRAGETQYF. CDR3 bases: TGCGGGGCGGGGAGGGCTGGGGAGACCCAGTACTTC.

The chain couples TRBV23-1 to TRBJ1-1; no clear D. TRBV23-1 is sorted into the ORF group, with uncertain function. There are 16 residues in the CDR3. V lost 0 bases to trimming and J lost 2 bases, with 13 bases between them. CDR3 nucleotides: TGCGCCAGCAGTCAATCTACGGTCGAAAAAAACACTGAAGCTTTCTTT. It encodes CASSQSTVEKNTEAFF.

The genes are TRBV28 and TRBJ1-2, with 8 bases matching TRBD1. Germline V gene lookup returns CDR1 MDHEN and CDR2 SYDVKM. V gave up 7 bases and J gave up 4 bases; unmatched junction bases: 5. CDR3 size: 13 residues. CDR3: CASKRGQVYGYTF. CDR3 nucleotide sequence: TGTGCCAGCAAACGGGGACAGGTCTATGGCTACACCTTC.

The rearrangement uses TRBV10-2 and TRBJ2-2, with a possible D match to TRBD2 (6 bases). The CDR3 length is 14 residues. V was clipped by 7 bases and J by 5 bases, with 14 bases between them. Germline V gives CDR1 WSHSY, CDR2 SAAADI. The CDR3 region has the DNA TGCGCCAGCAATCAGGAGGGTGGAACCGGGGAGCTGTTTTTT. It translates to CASNQEGGTGELFF.

This chain links TRBV27 with TRBJ2-5; D might be TRBD1 (6 bases). This CDR3 spans 15 amino acids. The V end lost 1 base, the J end lost 3 bases, and 12 bases lay between the germline ends. Germline V gives CDR1 MNHEY, CDR2 SMNVEV (reference sequence). As DNA, the CDR3 is TGTGCCAGCAGTTTATTTGTCAGGGGCAAAGAGACCCAGTACTTC. Translation: CASSLFVRGKETQYF.

The V and J genes are TRBV7-7 and TRBJ2-3; 8 bases fit TRBD2. Germline-derived CDR1 and CDR2 are SSHAT and FNYEAQ (reference sequence). This CDR3 has 16 residues. V trimming: 4 bases; J trimming: 4 bases; junction bases outside the gene matches: 10. CDR3 sequence reads: CASSSGPGGPSDTQYF. The CDR3 nucleotides read TGTGCCAGCAGCTCCGGCCCGGGGGGGCCGTCAGATACGCAGTATTTT.

This clone was seen a single time. The chain is built from TRBV29-1 and TRBJ2-7, with 10 bases lining up with TRBD1. Germline trimming cut 7 bases from V and 2 bases from J; bases unmatched to any gene: 5. Per germline, CDR1 SQVTM and CDR2 ANQGSEA. The CDR3 runs 13 residues. The CDR3 DNA reads as TGCAGCGGGCGCGGACAGGGGGCCTACGAGCAGTACTTC. Protein sequence: CSGRGQGAYEQYF.

CDR3 region: CASSFPTGGVEQFF. DNA for the CDR3: TGTGCCAGCAGCTTTCCGACAGGGGGCGTCGAGCAGTTCTTC. The genes are TRBV5-6 and TRBJ2-1; 10 nucleotides align to TRBD1. The CDR3 extends over 14 amino acids. V lost 2 bases and J lost 10; bases outside the gene matches: 6. Germline assignment: CDR1 SGHDT and CDR2 YYEEEE.

The V call is TRBV2, the J call TRBJ2-5; TRBD2 matches at 10 bases. The CDR3 extends over 15 amino acids. With V trimmed by 6 bases and J by 2 bases, 6 bases remained unmatched. Looked up from germline, CDR1 is SNHLY and CDR2 is FYNNEI. CDR3 coding DNA: TGTGCCAGCAGCCCTAGCGGGAGAGCTCAAGAGACCCAGTACTTC. Translation: CASSPSGRAQETQYF.

Here the CDR3 DNA reads TGTGCCTGGAGTGTCAGCGCCTCTGGAAACACCATATATTTT. It codes for CAWSVSASGNTIYF. V is TRBV30 and J is TRBJ1-3, with D uncertain. Trimming stripped 0 bases from V and 0 bases from J, with 6 bases between. Germline V CDR1 and CDR2: GTSNPN, SVGIG (reference sequence). The CDR3 loop spans 14 amino acids.

The chain has TRBV29-1 and TRBJ1-5; possible D gene TRBD1, 6 bases. The germline V gene has CDR1 SQVTM and CDR2 ANQGSEA. V was trimmed by 4 bases and J by 6 bases, leaving 10 bases between them. The CDR3 contains 12 residues. The DNA of the CDR3 is TGCAGCGTTGGTGGGGGCCTTCAGCCCCAGCATTTT. Its protein is CSVGGGLQPQHF.

V is TRBV19 and J is TRBJ1-4; possibly TRBD1 for D (6 bases). Germline CDR1 is LNHDA and CDR2 is SQIVND (reference sequence). The V end was cut by 7 bases, the J end by 8 bases, with 17 bases between. The length of the CDR3 is 14 residues. CDR3 DNA: TGTGCCAGTAAGAACCCGGCAGGGGAGGAAAAACTGTTTTTT. Translation: CASKNPAGEEKLFF. The full variable domain, rest sourced from reference TRBV19 and TRBJ1-4, is DGGITQSPKYLFRKEGQNVTLSCEQNLNHDAMYWYRQDPGQGLRLIYYSQIVNDFQKGDIAEGYSVSREKKESFPLTVTSAQKNPTAFYLCASKNPAGEEKLFFGSGTQLSVL.

CDR3 sequence: CASSLGAYEQYF. DNA of the CDR3: TGTGCCAGCAGCTTAGGAGCCTACGAGCAGTACTTC. V gene TRBV7-9 combines with J gene TRBJ2-7; D unclear. Per the germline V gene, CDR1 is SEHNR and CDR2 is FQNEAQ (reference sequence). CDR3 size: 12 residues. V lost 1 base to trimming and J lost 2 bases, with 3 bases between them.

V usage is TRBV18 and J usage is TRBJ2-3; D is unclear. V dropped 3 bases and J dropped 5 bases, with 9 bases sitting between them. This CDR3 contains 13 residues. Germline CDR1 reads KGHSH; CDR2 reads LQKENI. This CDR3 reads CASSPELRDTQYF. DNA for the CDR3: TGTGCCAGCTCACCGGAGCTGCGAGATACGCAGTATTTT.

The chain links TRBV28 to TRBJ2-5; tentative D call: TRBD2 (6 bases). The CDR3 is made up of 14 amino acids. Germline assignment: CDR1 MDHEN and CDR2 SYDVKM. V was pared by 6 bases and J by 3 bases, with 14 bases between. The CDR3 DNA follows: TGTGCCAGCAGCCAGGCGGGGAAGGAAGAGACCCAGTACTTC. This translates into CASSQAGKEETQYF.

The chain carries TRBV6-6 and TRBJ1-1, with a possible D match to TRBD1 (5 bases). This CDR3 is 14 amino acids long. V lost 2 bases and J lost 2, with 9 bases in between. From germline, CDR1 is MNHNY and CDR2 SVGAGI (reference sequence). This chain's CDR3 is CASSYDRVNTEAFF. The CDR3 DNA sequence: TGTGCCAGCAGTTACGACAGAGTTAACACTGAAGCTTTCTTT.

The chain is built from TRBV3-1 (or the pseudogene TRBV3-2) and TRBJ1-1; tentative D call: TRBD1 (5 bases). Trimming removed 5 bases at V and 10 bases at J, with 14 bases between. CDR3 length: 12 residues. Germline CDR1 LGHDT, CDR2 YNNKEL (reference sequence). CDR3 residues: CASSSLGGLAFF. The CDR3 DNA follows: TGTGCCAGCAGCTCATTGGGGGGTCTAGCTTTCTTT.

This rearrangement joins TRBV5-1 to TRBJ2-2; 11 nucleotides line up with TRBD2. Looked up from germline, CDR1 is SGHRS and CDR2 is YFSETQ. V was clipped by 0 bases and J by 9 bases; unmatched bases: 4. The CDR3 runs 15 residues. The CDR3 protein is CASSLGLAGHRELFF. CDR3 nucleotide sequence: TGCGCCAGCAGCTTGGGACTAGCGGGGCACCGGGAGCTGTTTTTT. Full variable domain (outside the CDR3, taken from reference TRBV5-1 and TRBJ2-2): KAGVTQTPRYLIKTRGQQVTLSCSPISGHRSVSWYQQTPGQGLQFLFEYFSETQRNKGNFPGRFSGRQFSNSRSEMNVSTLELGDSALYLCASSLGLAGHRELFFGEGSRLTVL.

This clone was found a few times. At the DNA level, this CDR3 is encoded by other sequences in the same sample as well. The chain employs TRBV7-3 and TRBJ1-1, with D possibly matching TRBD1 (6 bases). The length of the CDR3 is 14 residues. Trimming left V 6 bases short and J 3 bases short, with 14 bases between. CDR1 is SGHTA, CDR2 FQGTGA, per germline. CDR3 nucleotide sequence: TGTGCCAGCAGTTTCAGGGGCCCTGACACTGAAGCTTTCTTT. This encodes CASSFRGPDTEAFF.

The V call is TRBV7-9, the J call TRBJ1-4; 9 bases agree with TRBD1. J was trimmed by 6 bases and V by 1 base; bases with no gene match: 3. This CDR3 has 15 residues. Germline V lookup: CDR1 SEHNR, CDR2 FQNEAQ (reference sequence). CDR3 residues: CASSLEQGAYEKLFF. The CDR3 DNA reads as TGTGCCAGCAGCTTAGAACAGGGGGCGTATGAAAAACTGTTTTTT.

This sequence joins TRBV19 and TRBJ2-7; D perhaps matches TRBD2 (5 bases). Germline V gene data show CDR1 as LNHDA and CDR2 as SQIVND (reference sequence). V lost 5 bases and J 5 bases, leaving 13 bases between the germline ends. CDR3 size: 13 residues. CDR3 amino acids: CASSPGDQNEQYF. DNA of the CDR3: TGTGCCAGTAGTCCCGGGGATCAAAACGAGCAGTACTTC.

The rearrangement links TRBV30 to TRBJ1-5; tentatively, D is TRBD1 (5 bases). Trimming pared 1 base from V and 4 bases from J, leaving 8 bases between. This CDR3 contains 13 residues. The V gene's germline CDR1 is GTSNPN and CDR2 SVGIG (reference sequence). The CDR3 DNA follows: TGTGCCTGGAGTGCCGACAGAAATCAGCCCCAGCATTTT. It translates to CAWSADRNQPQHF.

The V gene is TRBV3-1 (or the pseudogene TRBV3-2), the J gene TRBJ2-3; D remains ambiguous. This CDR3 region has 13 residues. Germline V CDR1 and CDR2: LGHDT, YNNKEL (reference sequence). V dropped 0 bases and J dropped 6 bases, with 7 bases sitting between them. CDR3 nucleotide sequence: TGTGCCAGCAGCCAAGAAGCTGCGGATACGCAGTATTTT. This translates into CASSQEAADTQYF.

The CDR3 nucleotides are TGCGCCAGCAGCCAACCGGGGGGGACCGGGGAGCTGTTTTTT. Its protein product is CASSQPGGTGELFF. The chain employs TRBV4-1 and TRBJ2-2, with 8 positions matching TRBD2. V trimming: 2 bases; J trimming: 5 bases; junction bases outside the gene matches: 1. CDR3 length: 14 amino acids. CDR1 and CDR2 (germline): MGHRA, YSYEKL.